What follows is one TCR beta chain and its context. No antigen is known for it. V was shortened by 6 bases and J by 15 bases, with 18 bases between the two germline ends. The CDR3 sequence is 11 residues long. Germline V CDR1 and CDR2: DFQATT, SNEGSKA (reference sequence). This sample was taken from a study of cytomegalovirus exposure and HLA in healthy donors. Study-wide findings and caveats: Several of the most significant clusters appeared linked to common viral pathogens, based on a later analysis. TCR beta chain V- and J-gene trimming was linked, in a later analysis, to a missense variant in DCLRE1C. The authors later found most CMV-associated TCR beta chains appeared HLA-restricted. Researchers counted around 150 TCR beta chains as cytomegalovirus-associated.

The PCR was carried out with 60 Vbeta primers and 13 Jbeta primers. Assay: immunoSEQ multiplex PCR; the TCRdb copy retains only in-frame clones and omits some. There are roughly 100,000 clones in the sample; more than 70% occur only once, and around 9.6% lies in the top ten. Sequencing was carried out using PBMCs. This clonotype was obtained from a male donor in good health and CMV-seropositive. The rearrangement links TRBV20-1 to TRBJ2-1; D is unresolved. CDR3: CSADRRPKVFF. CDR3 coding DNA: TGCAGTGCGGATCGGCGGCCCAAGGTGTTCTTC.